This T cell receptor (beta chain) was identified during a study of identical twins. TCRdb called the 5' RACE reads again in MiXCR, with one record for every CDR3 protein. The sample includes about 700,000 distinct CDR3 sequences, 8.6% of them seen just once. The germline V gene has CDR1 SGHKS and CDR2 YYEKEE (reference sequence). The V end was cut by 0 bases, the J end by 6 bases, with 10 bases between. This CDR3 has 14 amino acids. This clonotype was detected ten times or more. The antigen is not known. Whole-study findings and limits: Models, which agreed with sharing between unrelated individuals, nonetheless underestimated the out-of-frame TCR alpha sharing seen in monozygotic twins. While abundant cord blood beta clonotypes carried fewer insertions, memory repertoires showed no such pattern.

Another study also made use of these data, one on yellow fever vaccine responses in identical twins.

Specimen: PBMCs. The source of this sequence is a woman aged 18-29 years in good health. The chain couples TRBV5-5 to TRBJ1-5; tentatively, D is TRBD1 (5 bases). CDR3 coding DNA: TGTGCCAGCAGCTTGGCAGGGATAGGTCAGCCCCAGCATTTT. Amino acids: CASSLAGIGQPQHF.